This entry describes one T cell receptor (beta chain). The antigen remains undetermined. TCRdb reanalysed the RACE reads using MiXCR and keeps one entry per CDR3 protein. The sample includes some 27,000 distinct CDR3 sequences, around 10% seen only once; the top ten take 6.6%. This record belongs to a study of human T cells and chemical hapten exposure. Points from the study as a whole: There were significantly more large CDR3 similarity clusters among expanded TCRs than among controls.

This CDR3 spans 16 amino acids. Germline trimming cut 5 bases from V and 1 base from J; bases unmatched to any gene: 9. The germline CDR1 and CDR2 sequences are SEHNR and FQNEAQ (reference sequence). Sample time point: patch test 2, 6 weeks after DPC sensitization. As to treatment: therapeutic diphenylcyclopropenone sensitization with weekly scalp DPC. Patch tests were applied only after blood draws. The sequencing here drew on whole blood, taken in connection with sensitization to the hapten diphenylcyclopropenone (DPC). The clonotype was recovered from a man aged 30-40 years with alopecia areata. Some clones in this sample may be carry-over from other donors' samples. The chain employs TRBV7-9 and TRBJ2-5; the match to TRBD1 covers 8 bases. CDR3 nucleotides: TGTGCCAGCAGCGCCGCAGGGGGCCACTTCCAAGAGACCCAGTACTTC. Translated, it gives CASSAAGGHFQETQYF.